This T cell receptor (beta chain) was sequenced for a study of T cells in Graves' hyperthyroidism and ophthalmopathy. RNA transcripts gave rise to amplified TCR beta CDR3 regions. A set of HTBI primers served as the primers for a first-round RT-PCR of the TCR CDR3. TCRdb processed the multiplex PCR reads anew with MiXCR; each CDR3 protein has one entry. The table shows 610,000 or so distinct CDR3 sequences, with under 60% occurring only once. Many counts were recorded for this clonotype. Its antigen is unidentified. Study-level results: Most thyroid-expanded clonotypes above 0.001 were also found in blood.

For Graves' hyperthyroidism to be stable, ophthalmopathy could not progress within 18 months. Each patient was aged 18 to 65 and had newly diagnosed hyperthyroidism of under 2 months' duration. The CDR3 extends over 20 amino acids. The germline CDR1 and CDR2 sequences are DFQATT and SNEGSKA (reference sequence). Trimming cost V 2 bases and J 0 bases, with 25 bases left between them. Sequenced material: peripheral blood or thyroid tissue (not recorded which). The source of this sequence is a young woman with Graves' hyperthyroidism. The gene calls are TRBV20-1 and TRBJ2-2; D assignment may be TRBD1 or TRBD2 (5 bases each). CDR3 in DNA: TGCAGTGCTAGACGGCCCGGGGCCTACTCCATACACGCGAACACCGGGGAGCTGTTTTTT. Its translation: CSARRPGAYSIHANTGELFF.